The next 7 T cell receptor beta chains were all read from a single sample in a study of CD8+ T cells in alopecia areata. Sequencing templates came from extracted RNA that was reverse transcribed into cDNA. Sequenced by immunoSEQ multiplex PCR; TCRdb stores in-frame clones only, minus some. The table records some 190,000 clones, more than 50% of them present only once. The treatment denotes: oral pan-JAK inhibitor, 5-10 mg twice daily. Sequencing used CD4+ T cells sorted from blood, obtained at week 24, from a patient treated with tofacitinib. The receptors originated from a human donor with alopecia areata.

V usage is TRBV25-1 and J usage is TRBJ1-4; 9 bases match TRBD1. Germline V gives CDR1 MGHDK, CDR2 SYGVNS. The J segment lost 8 bases and the V segment lost 3 bases, leaving 4 bases of the junction unmatched. This CDR3 has 14 residues. CDR3 region: CASSEGQGGEKLFF. In nucleotides, the CDR3 is TGTGCCAGCAGTGAGGGACAGGGAGGCGAAAAACTGTTTTTT.

The CDR3 reads CASERSGSYEQYF. The CDR3 DNA reads TGTGCCAGCGAGAGGAGTGGTTCCTACGAGCAGTACTTC. The V and J genes are TRBV2 and TRBJ2-7; D is unresolved. This CDR3 has 13 amino acids. Germline V gene sequence: CDR1 SNHLY, CDR2 FYNNEI. V lost 8 bases and J 1 base, leaving 12 bases between the germline ends.

Only one count was recorded for this clone. The gene calls are TRBV5-4 and TRBJ2-2; 9 bases line up with TRBD2. Per the germline V gene, CDR1 is SGHNT and CDR2 is YYREEE (reference sequence). V gave up 3 bases and J gave up 4 bases; unmatched junction bases: 7. The CDR3 runs to 16 residues. In DNA, the CDR3 is TGTGCCAGCAGCTCCGCGGGGGGGCCGGCCACCGGGGAGCTGTTTTTT. It encodes CASSSAGGPATGELFF.

This clone showed up just a few times. This chain uses TRBV14 with TRBJ1-1; D remains unclear. The CDR3 loop spans 15 amino acids. The V end was cut by 0 bases, the J end by 0 bases, with 8 bases between. From germline, CDR1 is SGHDN and CDR2 FVKESK. The CDR3 region is CASSQDEQMNTEAFF. CDR3 DNA: TGTGCCAGCAGCCAAGATGAACAGATGAACACTGAAGCTTTCTTT.

This clone was seen a single time. J is TRBJ1-5 and V is TRBV9; a possible D gene is TRBD1 (5 bases). Trimming removed 4 bases at V and 2 bases at J, with 13 bases between. The CDR3 has 15 amino acids. The germline CDR1 and CDR2 sequences are SGDLS and YYNGEE. The CDR3 protein is CASSFRDLGNQPQHF. CDR3 nucleotides: TGTGCCAGCAGCTTCCGGGACCTTGGCAATCAGCCCCAGCATTTT.

This rearrangement joins TRBV19 to TRBJ1-1, with a tentative D call TRBD1 (5 bases). The CDR3 covers 12 residues. CDR1 is LNHDA and CDR2 is SQIVND in the germline V gene (reference sequence). V gave up 3 bases and J gave up 7 bases, with 9 bases separating them. Here the CDR3 DNA reads TGTGCCAGTAGTATTGGGGGGTTTGAAGCTTTCTTT. Encoded protein: CASSIGGFEAFF. Combining the CDR3 with reference TRBV19 and TRBJ1-1 gives the whole variable domain DGGITQSPKYLFRKEGQNVTLSCEQNLNHDAMYWYRQDPGQGLRLIYYSQIVNDFQKGDIAEGYSVSREKKESFPLTVTSAQKNPTAFYLCASSIGGFEAFFGQGTRLTVV.

This clone was seen once. CDR3 protein: CASSPTSALSNEQFF. CDR3 DNA sequence: TGTGCCTCCTCCCCAACTAGCGCTCTGTCGAATGAGCAGTTCTTC. V is TRBV30 and J is TRBJ2-1, with 7 nucleotides matching TRBD2. Germline loops: CDR1 GTSNPN, CDR2 SVGIG (reference sequence). The CDR3 totals 15 residues. V lost 7 bases to trimming and J lost 7 bases; unmatched junction nucleotides: 16.